A single sample is the source of the 10 T cell receptor beta chains below, sequenced in a study of cytomegalovirus exposure and HLA in healthy donors (dated by TCRdb to 2015 to 2018). Library preparation used the immunoSEQ multiplex PCR assay. The multiplex PCR relied on a mix of 60 forward primers for TCR Vbeta segments and 13 reverse primers for TCR Jbeta segments. What TCRdb holds here is the immuneACCESS table cut down to in-frame rearrangements. Part of the clones is not present; checked against another copy, under half of the missing clones reflect an unresolved V gene, and the others are unexplained. The sample table contains some 120,000 clones; only one count was recorded for about 59% of them. 9.5% of the sample lies in the top ten. Sequencing was done on a sample of PBMCs. The origin of the receptors is a woman between 35 and 50 years old in good health and CMV-seropositive.

The chain uses TRBV4-1 and TRBJ1-5; D may be TRBD1 (6 bases). In germline, CDR1 is MGHRA, CDR2 YSYEKL. CDR3 length: 14 amino acids. V was clipped by 4 bases and J by 7 bases, with 14 bases between them. This chain's CDR3 is CASSLSRDIQPQHF. For the CDR3, the DNA is TGCGCCAGCAGCCTTAGCCGGGACATACAGCCCCAGCATTTT.

The chain recombines TRBV6-5 with TRBJ1-1; 9 bases line up with TRBD1. The germline gives CDR1 MNHEY, CDR2 SVGAGI. CDR3 size: 14 residues. The V segment lost 6 bases and the J segment 4 bases; nucleotides outside the gene matches: 6. This CDR3 is CASRDRQGVTEAFF. The CDR3 DNA reads as TGTGCCAGCAGGGACAGACAGGGGGTCACTGAAGCTTTCTTT.

The V call is TRBV7-2, the J call TRBJ2-5; 7 bases match TRBD2. Germline CDR1 SGHTA, CDR2 FQGNSA. The CDR3 runs 18 residues. With 2 bases clipped from V and 5 bases from J, the junction kept 17 bases outside the gene matches. The CDR3 loop reads CASSLRGRNAGVAETQYF. CDR3 coding DNA: TGTGCCAGCAGCTTACGTGGACGCAATGCGGGAGTCGCGGAGACCCAGTACTTC. The complete variable domain, with remaining parts taken from reference TRBV7-2 and TRBJ2-5, reads GAGVSQSPSNKVTEKGKDVELRCDPISGHTALYWYRQSLGQGLEFLIYFQGNSAPDKSGLPSDRFSAERTGGSVSTLTIQRTQQEDSAVYLCASSLRGRNAGVAETQYFGPGTRLLVL.

The chain joins TRBV2 to TRBJ2-2; TRBD1 might be the D (5 bases). Germline CDR1 is SNHLY and CDR2 is FYNNEI. This CDR3 is 15 amino acids long. Trimming shortened V by 3 bases and J by 4 bases, and 12 bases separated the two germline ends. The CDR3 sequence is CASSDQGLFTGELFF. The CDR3 DNA reads TGTGCCAGCAGTGACCAGGGTCTCTTCACCGGGGAGCTGTTTTTT. The whole variable domain, remainder taken from reference TRBV2 and TRBJ2-2, is EPEVTQTPSHQVTQMGQEVILRCVPISNHLYFYWYRQILGQKVEFLVSFYNNEISEKSEIFDDQFSVERPDGSNFTLKIRSTKLEDSAMYFCASSDQGLFTGELFFGEGSRLTVL.

The sample holds a few counts of this clone. J is TRBJ1-5 and V is TRBV19; D call uncertain. The CDR3 loop spans 14 amino acids. Germline V gene data show CDR1 as LNHDA and CDR2 as SQIVND (reference sequence). With 6 bases removed from V and 3 bases from J, the gap between germline ends came to 12 bases. As DNA, the CDR3 is TGTGCCAGTAGACCAGGAACATACAATCAGCCCCAGCATTTT. It encodes CASRPGTYNQPQHF. The whole variable domain, filled in from reference TRBV19 and TRBJ1-5, reads DGGITQSPKYLFRKEGQNVTLSCEQNLNHDAMYWYRQDPGQGLRLIYYSQIVNDFQKGDIAEGYSVSREKKESFPLTVTSAQKNPTAFYLCASRPGTYNQPQHFGDGTRLSIL.

This chain connects TRBV21-1 to TRBJ1-1; the table calls TRBD1, which could not be checked here. TRBV21-1 is noted as a pseudogene. The CDR3 covers 13 residues. The CDR3 DNA reads TGTGCCAGCACGAAAGACAGGGACGCTGAAGCTTTCTTT. This gives the protein CASTKDRDAEAFF.

This clone was counted between two and nine times. The chain couples TRBV11-2 to TRBJ1-2; no clear D gene. This CDR3 contains 12 residues. CDR1 is SGHAT, CDR2 FQNNGV, per germline. The V end lost 4 bases, the J end lost 8 bases, and 11 bases lay between the germline ends. The CDR3 DNA reads as TGTGCCAGCAGCTCATGGTCGCGGGGCTACACCTTC. Translating it yields CASSSWSRGYTF.

This clone was seen at least ten times. The chain joins TRBV5-5 to TRBJ2-3; 11 positions match TRBD2. The CDR3 length is 16 residues. V shed 2 bases, J shed 1 base, and the junction held 3 bases outside the gene matches. Germline loops: CDR1 SGHKS, CDR2 YYEKEE (reference sequence). The chain's CDR3 is CASSLTSGRGTDTQYF. CDR3 DNA: TGTGCCAGCAGCTTAACTAGCGGGAGAGGCACAGATACGCAGTATTTT.

The J gene is TRBJ2-1, the V gene TRBV27; D possibly corresponds to TRBD1 (5 bases). The germline gives CDR1 MNHEY, CDR2 SMNVEV (reference sequence). Trimming cost V 3 bases and J 4 bases, with 10 bases left between them. The CDR3 extends over 14 amino acids. CDR3 residues: CASSFDSSYNEQFF. The CDR3 nucleotides are TGTGCCAGCAGTTTTGACAGCTCATACAATGAGCAGTTCTTC.

This chain connects TRBV9 to TRBJ2-1; D possibly corresponds to TRBD2 (7 bases). The V end was cut by 0 bases, the J end by 6 bases, with 13 bases between. CDR3 size: 15 residues. The V gene's germline CDR1 is SGDLS and CDR2 YYNGEE. The CDR3 is CASSVDGGAGNEQFF. DNA of the CDR3: TGTGCCAGCAGCGTAGATGGGGGGGCGGGCAATGAGCAGTTCTTC.